One and the same sample provided the 5 T cell receptor beta chains below, sequenced in a study of CD8 T cells in ankylosing spondylitis listed by TCRdb under 2017. Points the paper makes about the study in general: Blood from ankylosing spondylitis patients appeared to be characterized by a TCR beta motif composed of eight highly homologous amino acid variants.

The library was obtained by 5' RACE. Data came from an Illumina HiSeq 2500. Using fastp at Q25 and MiXCR, TCRdb reprocessed the public reads and kept productive beta chains. Duplicate CDR3 protein sequences are folded into a single record with the most common DNA and genes. The sample table lists about 440,000 distinct CDR3 sequences, approximately 17% of them with a count of one. The ten largest clones represent approximately 0.97% of the sample. Their antigens are not known. Input material: blood, either unsorted or a sorted T cell fraction (not recorded which). The receptors here all came from a male donor with ankylosing spondylitis.

This clonotype showed up just a few times. V and J are TRBV6-1 and TRBJ1-2, with TRBD1 as a possible D gene (6 bases). V was pared by 6 bases and J by 1 base, with 12 bases between. This CDR3 has 14 residues. Germline CDR1 reads MNHNS; CDR2 reads SASEGT. The CDR3 DNA is TGTGCCAGCAGCCGGGACACCCTTAACTATGGCTACACCTTC. Protein product: CASSRDTLNYGYTF.

The chain recombines TRBV7-8 with TRBJ2-5, with a tentative D call TRBD2 (6 bases). Looked up from germline, CDR1 is SGHVS and CDR2 is FQNEAQ. The CDR3 runs 15 residues. V dropped 5 bases and J dropped 5 bases, with 18 bases sitting between them. DNA for the CDR3: TGTGCCAGCAGCCCCGGGGGAAGGGGCCGGGAGACCCAGTACTTC. It encodes CASSPGGRGRETQYF.

The table lists this clonotype with a few counts. V is TRBV7-2 and J is TRBJ1-2; 7 bases map to TRBD1. With V trimmed by 6 bases and J by 3 bases, 16 bases remained unmatched. CDR1 SGHTA and CDR2 FQGNSA come from the germline V gene. The CDR3 contains 17 residues. CDR3 sequence: CASRIGGQWAGDYGYTF. CDR3 in DNA: TGTGCCAGCAGAATCGGGGGACAGTGGGCGGGGGACTATGGCTACACCTTC.

This clonotype was counted once. V and J are TRBV12-3 or TRBV12-4 and TRBJ2-7; tentative D call: TRBD2 (5 bases). CDR3 size: 14 residues. The V and J ends lost 6 bases and 2 bases respectively, with 14 bases between them. The CDR3 bases are TGTGCCAGCAGCCGAGGGAGCAACCCCTACGAGCAGTACTTC. Translation: CASSRGSNPYEQYF.

This clonotype was detected ten times or more. The CDR3 region has the DNA TGTGCCAGCAGTGAATTCGGCCGCCTTAGCGAGCTGTTTTTT. Protein: CASSEFGRLSELFF. V usage is TRBV6-1 and J usage is TRBJ2-2, with D uncertain. Germline CDR1 and CDR2: MNHNS and SASEGT. CDR3 length: 14 amino acids. V was trimmed by 2 bases and J by 11 bases, leaving 15 bases between them.